This T cell receptor (beta chain) was recorded in a study of T-cell memory formation after mild COVID-19. CDR3 size: 15 residues. Germline V gene data show CDR1 as SGHDT and CDR2 as YYEEEE. V lost 2 bases and J lost 2, with 14 bases in between. UMIs and sample barcodes were carried by the TCR alpha and TCR beta cDNA libraries that 5'RACE produced using constant-segment primers. TCRdb used MiXCR to reprocess the 5' RACE reads, holding one entry per CDR3 protein. The repertoire includes 200,000 or so distinct CDR3 sequences, under 20% of them detected once, and approximately 2.2% sits in the top ten. Sequencing was carried out using PBMCs or a T cell subset sorted from them (not recorded which). The TCR sequence derives from an adult woman who had mild COVID-19 (a few samples of this study predate the infection). Cell type and time point are not known. J is TRBJ2-7 and V is TRBV5-6; D uncertain. The chain's CDR3 is CASSFRAHNTYEQYF. The CDR3 DNA reads TGTGCCAGCAGCTTCAGAGCGCACAATACCTACGAGCAGTACTTC.